The next 28 T cell receptor beta chains were all read from a single sample in a study of blood T cell repertoires in COVID-19. Data came from immunoSEQ multiplex PCR; TCRdb stores just in-frame clones and leaves some out. The data contain 120,000 to 150,000 clones, 84% of them singletons. What was sequenced was peripheral blood. The source of these receptors is a human donor in a cohort sampled during active COVID-19.

This clone has only one observation. The chain has TRBV7-2 and TRBJ1-2, with 7 bases matching TRBD1. The CDR3 consists of 13 residues. The germline gives CDR1 SGHTA, CDR2 FQGNSA. V trimming: 4 bases; J trimming: 7 bases; junction bases outside the gene matches: 6. The CDR3 here is CASSSGTAGGYTF. DNA for the CDR3: TGTGCCAGCAGCTCTGGGACAGCGGGTGGCTACACCTTC.

The genes are TRBV24-1 and TRBJ2-1; 10 nucleotides match TRBD2. CDR1 KGHDR and CDR2 SFDVKD come from the germline V gene. Trimming removed 4 bases from V and 2 bases from J; junction bases left unmatched: 4. The CDR3 runs 16 residues. The CDR3 DNA is TGTGCCACCAGTGACCCTAGCGGGGGTCCCTACAATGAGCAGTTCTTC. Amino acids: CATSDPSGGPYNEQFF.

The gene calls are TRBV27 and TRBJ1-3, with D possibly TRBD1 on 5 matching bases. Germline assignment: CDR1 MNHEY and CDR2 SMNVEV (reference sequence). V was cut by 7 bases and J by 1 base, with 8 bases left in between. CDR3 length: 13 amino acids. CDR3 sequence: CASKQGSGNTIYF. CDR3 nucleotides: TGTGCCAGCAAGCAGGGTTCTGGAAACACCATATATTTT.

This clone was detected only once. Its ends do not fully match the called genes, so a read error is possible. The gene calls are TRBV6-5 and TRBJ2-3; 8 bases map to TRBD2. The CDR3 contains 15 residues. Germline lookup yields CDR1 MNHEY and CDR2 SVGAGI. CDR3 nucleotide sequence: TGTGCCAGCAGGGGGTTAACGGGAGGGGCAGATCCGCAGTATTTT. It is translated as CASRGLTGGADPQYF.

The genes are TRBV15 and TRBJ1-4; 10 nucleotides align to TRBD1. Germline V gene sequence: CDR1 LNHNV, CDR2 YYDKDF (reference sequence). CDR3 length: 15 amino acids. V trimming: 3 bases; J trimming: 8 bases; junction bases outside the gene matches: 6. The CDR3: CATSSHWDRGEKLFF. As DNA, the CDR3 is TGTGCCACCAGCAGTCACTGGGACAGGGGCGAAAAACTGTTTTTT.

The chain couples TRBV7-8 to TRBJ2-7, with D hard to call. The CDR3 covers 13 residues. Trimming removed 1 base from V and 0 bases from J, with 4 bases in between. From germline, CDR1 is SGHVS and CDR2 FQNEAQ. The CDR3 here is CASSLGASYEQYF. The CDR3 DNA reads as TGTGCCAGCAGCTTAGGAGCCTCCTACGAGCAGTACTTC.

The chain couples TRBV3-1 (or the pseudogene TRBV3-2) to TRBJ2-1; the match to TRBD2 covers 13 bases. In germline, CDR1 is LGHDT, CDR2 YNNKEL (reference sequence). The CDR3 is 18 amino acids. The V gene end was trimmed by 5 bases and the J gene end by 4 bases; junction bases not matched to a gene: 11. The CDR3 here is CASSKLAGGPGGYNEQFF. CDR3 nucleotide sequence: TGTGCCAGCAGCAAACTAGCGGGAGGGCCCGGAGGTTACAATGAGCAGTTCTTC.

This chain links TRBV12-5 with TRBJ2-1; D is uncertain. This CDR3 region has 12 residues. V lost 3 bases, J lost 10 bases, and 10 bases lay in between. Per the germline V gene, CDR1 is LGHNT and CDR2 is FRNRAP. DNA of the CDR3: TGTGCTAGTGGTTTCGCCTCCAGGGAGCAGTTCTTC. As protein: CASGFASREQFF.

The chain joins TRBV5-5 to TRBJ1-5; maybe TRBD1 (5 bases). Germline V CDR1 and CDR2: SGHKS, YYEKEE (reference sequence). The CDR3 is 16 residues long. Trimming pared 6 bases from V and 2 bases from J, leaving 18 bases between. The CDR3 is CASTRAGLPGNQPQHF. CDR3 sequence (DNA): TGTGCCAGCACCCGAGCAGGGTTACCAGGCAATCAGCCCCAGCATTTT.

This clone was seen only once. V gene TRBV18 combines with J gene TRBJ2-3; D gene uncertain. The ends were cut back, 3 bases at V and 2 bases at J, with 9 bases in the middle. CDR1 KGHSH and CDR2 LQKENI come from the germline V gene. The CDR3 totals 14 residues. CDR3 in DNA: TGTGCCAGCTCACCCCGGGTCACCACAGATACGCAGTATTTT. This codes for CASSPRVTTDTQYF.

The CDR3 region is CASSPLGLAEAFF. CDR3 DNA: TGTGCCAGCAGTCCATTGGGGCTGGCTGAAGCTTTCTTT. The chain couples TRBV6-5 to TRBJ1-1; D is possibly TRBD1 (5 bases). Germline CDR1 MNHEY, CDR2 SVGAGI. This CDR3 comprises 13 residues. V dropped 5 bases and J dropped 6 bases, with 13 bases sitting between them.

This chain uses TRBV5-1 with TRBJ1-2; 7 bases match TRBD1. Losses at the gene ends were 4 bases for V and 5 bases for J; bases not matched to a gene: 11. CDR1 SGHRS and CDR2 YFSETQ come from the germline V gene. The CDR3 spans 15 residues. CDR3 in DNA: TGCGCCAGCAGCCCCGGACAGGAAGCCCTATATGGCTACACCTTC. Translated, it gives CASSPGQEALYGYTF.

This chain connects TRBV25-1 to TRBJ1-1; 7 bases are shared with TRBD1. There are 15 residues in the CDR3. Germline CDR1 MGHDK, CDR2 SYGVNS. V dropped 3 bases and J dropped 2; count of bases not matched to a gene: 6. The CDR3 loop reads CASSEPGQSNTEAFF. In DNA form, the CDR3 reads TGTGCCAGCAGTGAGCCGGGACAGTCAAACACTGAAGCTTTCTTT.

In its sample, this clone was seen once. This chain joins TRBV10-3 and TRBJ2-7, with 9 bases aligning to TRBD2. Germline CDR1 ENHRY, CDR2 SYGVKD. This CDR3 has 14 amino acids. V shed 4 bases and J 6 bases; nucleotides not matched to a gene: 7. The CDR3 loop is CAISGSGTSREQYV. CDR3 sequence (DNA): TGTGCCATCAGTGGTTCTGGGACTAGCCGCGAGCAGTACGTC.

V is TRBV30 and J is TRBJ1-3, with 8 bases aligning to TRBD1. J was trimmed by 0 bases and V by 3 bases; bases with no gene match: 19. The V gene's germline CDR1 is GTSNPN and CDR2 SVGIG (reference sequence). CDR3 size: 20 residues. In DNA form, the CDR3 reads TGTGCCTGGAGAGAACGCCGGGGACAGGTGGGAGCTTACTCTGGAAACACCATATATTTT. Its protein product is CAWRERRGQVGAYSGNTIYF. Complete variable domain (other parts from reference TRBV30 and TRBJ1-3): SQTIHQWPATLVQPVGSPLSLECTVEGTSNPNLYWYRQAAGRGLQLLFYSVGIGQISSEVPQNLSASRPQDRQFILSSKKLLLSDSGFYLCAWRERRGQVGAYSGNTIYFGEGSWLTVV.

The chain joins TRBV11-2 to TRBJ1-2; D is uncertain. The CDR3 extends over 15 amino acids. Germline V CDR1 and CDR2: SGHAT, FQNNGV. Trimming shortened V by 5 bases and J by 7 bases, and 20 bases separated the two germline ends. The CDR3 sequence: CASSPGRSLGGGYTF. CDR3 nucleotides: TGTGCCAGCAGCCCCGGGAGGAGCCTAGGAGGTGGCTACACCTTC.

The chain joins TRBV9 to TRBJ2-2; D is possibly TRBD2 (6 bases). V was shortened by 0 bases and J by 2 bases, with 14 bases between the two germline ends. The CDR3 spans 17 residues. CDR1 is SGDLS and CDR2 is YYNGEE in the germline V gene. The CDR3 region is CASSVGGLSPNTGELFF. Here the CDR3 DNA reads TGTGCCAGCAGCGTAGGGGGACTCTCACCCAACACCGGGGAGCTGTTTTTT.

The CDR3 DNA reads TGTGCCAGCAGAGGACAGCGTGTTGGCTACACCTTC. Translated, it gives CASRGQRVGYTF. The chain has TRBV11-2 and TRBJ1-2; the D gene is possibly TRBD1 (6 bases). Per the germline V gene, CDR1 is SGHAT and CDR2 is FQNNGV. This CDR3 comprises 12 residues. Trimming cost V 6 bases and J 7 bases, with 12 bases left between them.

The chain recombines TRBV6-2 or TRBV6-3 with TRBJ1-1; no definite D call. The germline CDR1 and CDR2 sequences are MNHEY and SVGEGT. Trimming stripped 1 base from V and 0 bases from J, with 6 bases between. The CDR3 has 14 residues. The CDR3: CASSYYGMNTEAFF. The CDR3 DNA follows: TGTGCCAGCAGTTACTACGGGATGAACACTGAAGCTTTCTTT.

This clone was found once. CDR3 DNA: TGCAGTGCTAGTAGAAAGGACAAAGCTTACGAGCAGTACGTC. This translates into CSASRKDKAYEQYV. This chain links TRBV20-1 with TRBJ2-7, with D possibly TRBD1 on 5 matching bases. Germline assignment: CDR1 DFQATT and CDR2 SNEGSKA (reference sequence). Trimming took 3 bases from V and 4 from J, leaving 16 bases between them. This CDR3 is 14 amino acids long.

The chain uses TRBV7-9 and TRBJ1-1; the D gene is possibly TRBD1 (5 bases). Trimming removed 0 bases at V and 6 bases at J, with 11 bases between. The germline CDR1 and CDR2 sequences are SEHNR and FQNEAQ (reference sequence). The CDR3 consists of 14 residues. CDR3 in DNA: TGTGCCAGCAGCTTAGCGTCACAGGTCCCTGAAGCTTTCTTT. This gives the protein CASSLASQVPEAFF.

The chain carries TRBV11-2 and TRBJ2-2; TRBD2 is a possible D gene (6 bases). CDR3 length: 14 residues. CDR1 is SGHAT and CDR2 is FQNNGV in the germline V gene. V lost 4 bases to trimming and J lost 2 bases, with 8 bases between them. CDR3 coding DNA: TGTGCCAGCAGCTCCGGGACTAACACCGGGGAGCTGTTTTTT. It translates to CASSSGTNTGELFF.

This chain links TRBV19 with TRBJ1-3, with unresolved D. V lost 9 bases, J lost 1 base, and 10 bases lay in between. In germline, CDR1 is LNHDA, CDR2 SQIVND (reference sequence). This CDR3 has 13 residues. In DNA form, the CDR3 reads TGTGCCAGCCAACGCGAGTCTGGAAACACCATATATTTT. This gives the protein CASQRESGNTIYF.

The chain has TRBV29-1 and TRBJ1-4, with D possibly being TRBD1 (6 bases). The CDR3 extends over 13 amino acids. Germline loops: CDR1 SQVTM, CDR2 ANQGSEA. Trimming removed 7 bases at V and 5 bases at J, with 14 bases between. The CDR3: CSALGGQNEKLFF. The CDR3 DNA sequence: TGCAGCGCCCTGGGGGGGCAGAATGAAAAACTGTTTTTT.

This clone occurred a few times. V and J are TRBV2 and TRBJ2-4; TRBD2 might be the D (5 bases). Germline-derived CDR1 and CDR2 are SNHLY and FYNNEI. The CDR3 loop spans 15 amino acids. V lost 4 bases and J lost 1, with 11 bases in between. CDR3 sequence reads: CASSGGSGAKNIQYF. As DNA, the CDR3 is TGTGCCAGCAGTGGTGGGAGTGGGGCCAAAAACATTCAGTACTTC.

The chain carries TRBV5-6 and TRBJ2-2; 8 bases line up with TRBD1. V dropped 2 bases and J dropped 1; count of bases not matched to a gene: 1. The CDR3 runs 15 residues. Germline V gene lookup returns CDR1 SGHDT and CDR2 YYEEEE. CDR3 nucleotide sequence: TGTGCCAGCAGCTTCGGGACAGGGAACACCGGGGAGCTGTTTTTT. As protein: CASSFGTGNTGELFF.

V usage is TRBV11-2 and J usage is TRBJ2-7, with 12 bases aligning to TRBD1. V trimming: 3 bases; J trimming: 3 bases; junction bases outside the gene matches: 12. The CDR3 is 18 residues long. Germline V CDR1 and CDR2: SGHAT, FQNNGV. This CDR3 is CASSFGTGGRYPYYEQYF. CDR3 bases: TGTGCCAGCAGCTTCGGGACAGGGGGCCGATATCCCTACTACGAGCAGTACTTC.

The chain is built from TRBV5-4 and TRBJ2-3; 7 bases agree with TRBD2. The V gene end was trimmed by 7 bases and the J gene end by 2 bases; junction bases not matched to a gene: 4. The CDR3 covers 13 residues. Germline V lookup: CDR1 SGHNT, CDR2 YYREEE (reference sequence). DNA for the CDR3: TGTGCCAGCCGGGACTACATCACAGATACGCAGTATTTT. Translating gives CASRDYITDTQYF.